The clone carrying this T cell receptor beta chain was found many times. Its target is unknown. This record comes from a study of glioma-infiltrating T cells. Overall study findings and caveats: Only very few CDR3 sequences appeared in both tissue and blood. Tissue-blood divergence was below expectation in non-neoplastic patients, above in gliomas.

The CDR3 spans 12 residues. V shed 7 bases and J shed 5 bases, with 15 bases lying between them. Germline CDR1 DFQATT, CDR2 SNEGSKA (reference sequence). Using RNA template, CDR3s of TCR alpha and beta were amplified with iRepertoire arm-PCR. Tissue mRNA or PBMC total RNA, 100-400 ng, went into one-step reverse transcription and amplification. TCRdb passed the multiplex PCR reads through MiXCR, listing each CDR3 protein once. The sample holds approximately 190,000 distinct CDR3 sequences, about 31% seen once. The genes are TRBV20-1 and TRBJ2-7; D is uncertain. This receptor was identified in a human donor with low-grade glioma or glioblastoma, undergoing nonglioma brain surgery, or in good health (not recorded which). Sequencing input: glioma tissue, nonneoplastic brain tissue, or PBMCs (not recorded which). The chain's CDR3 is CSVTHELDEQYF. Written as DNA, the CDR3 is TGCAGTGTAACCCATGAATTGGACGAGCAGTACTTC.